These 5 T cell receptor beta chains were sequenced from one sample in a study of blood T cell repertoires in COVID-19. Clones were sequenced by immunoSEQ multiplex PCR, and TCRdb holds only the in-frame ones, with some missing. The data hold 150,000 to 160,000 clones, with about 90% observed a single time. Sequenced material: peripheral blood. These receptors were collected from a man aged 50 to 60 with acute or convalescent COVID-19.

This clone appeared a few times. The V and J genes are TRBV19 and TRBJ1-2; D ambiguous. Germline V gene sequence: CDR1 LNHDA, CDR2 SQIVND (reference sequence). The CDR3 covers 14 residues. V lost 9 bases, J lost 7 bases, and 21 bases lay in between. CDR3 DNA sequence: TGTGCCAGCCTTGACGGGAGGGTTTTGGGTGGCTACACCTTC. Protein: CASLDGRVLGGYTF.

This rearrangement joins TRBV6-5 to TRBJ1-1; 7 bases are shared with TRBD1. The CDR3 runs to 15 residues. Germline V gives CDR1 MNHEY, CDR2 SVGAGI. Trimming cost V 0 bases and J 6 bases; bases outside gene matches: 7. CDR3 in amino acids: CASSYSPGGGSEAFF. The CDR3 DNA follows: TGTGCCAGCAGTTACTCGCCAGGGGGTGGCTCTGAAGCTTTCTTT.

The CDR3 here is CASSVLAKSSYEQYF. CDR3 nucleotides: TGTGCCAGCAGTGTACTAGCGAAGAGCTCCTACGAGCAGTACTTC. This sequence joins TRBV2 and TRBJ2-7; 7 bases line up with TRBD2. Germline-derived CDR1 and CDR2 are SNHLY and FYNNEI. V lost 4 bases, J lost 0 bases, and 6 bases stayed unmatched. The CDR3 runs 15 residues.

CDR3 amino acids: CASGLVDRGWERGDNEQFF. Written as DNA, the CDR3 is TGTGCTAGTGGTTTGGTTGACAGGGGATGGGAGCGGGGAGACAATGAGCAGTTCTTC. The rearrangement joins TRBV12-5 to TRBJ2-1; TRBD1 is a possible D gene (8 bases). This CDR3 contains 19 residues. V was pared by 0 bases and J by 5 bases, with 23 bases between. Germline V gives CDR1 LGHNT, CDR2 FRNRAP.

The genes are TRBV7-2 and TRBJ2-2; D ambiguous. The CDR3 contains 14 residues. V gave up 3 bases and J gave up 3 bases, with 8 bases separating them. Germline V gene data show CDR1 as SGHTA and CDR2 as FQGNSA. The CDR3 reads CASSFQGDTGELFF. The CDR3, as DNA: TGTGCCAGCAGCTTTCAAGGAGACACCGGGGAGCTGTTTTTT.